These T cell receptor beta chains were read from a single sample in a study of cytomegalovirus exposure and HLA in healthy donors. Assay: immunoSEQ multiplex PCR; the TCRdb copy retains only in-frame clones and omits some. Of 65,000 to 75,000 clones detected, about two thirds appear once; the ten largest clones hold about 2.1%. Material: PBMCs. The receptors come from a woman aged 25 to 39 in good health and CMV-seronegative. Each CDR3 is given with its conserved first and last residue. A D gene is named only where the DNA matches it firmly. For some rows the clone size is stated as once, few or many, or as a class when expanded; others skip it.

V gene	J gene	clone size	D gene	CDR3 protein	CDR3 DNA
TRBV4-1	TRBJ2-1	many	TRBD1	CASSSGTGAINEQFF	TGCGCCAGCAGCTCCGGGACAGGGGCGATCAATGAGCAGTTCTTC
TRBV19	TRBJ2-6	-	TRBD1	CASSIMVGGAIHSGANVLTF	TGTGCCAGTAGTATAATGGTAGGGGGCGCGATTCACTCTGGGGCCAACGTCCTGACTTTC
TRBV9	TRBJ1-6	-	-	CASSLGSSYNSPLHF	TGTGCCAGCAGCCTAGGGAGCTCCTATAATTCACCCCTCCACTTT
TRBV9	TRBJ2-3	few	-	CASSPAGGYTDTQYF	TGTGCCAGCAGCCCAGCCGGCGGGTACACAGATACGCAGTATTTT
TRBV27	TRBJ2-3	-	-	CASSPQASTDTQYF	TGTGCCAGCAGTCCCCAGGCCAGCACAGATACGCAGTATTTT
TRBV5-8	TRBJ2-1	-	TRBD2	CASSLGLAGIDNEQFF	TGTGCCAGCAGCTTGGGACTAGCGGGTATTGACAATGAGCAGTTCTTC
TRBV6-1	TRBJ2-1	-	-	CASGGSRNNEQFF	TGTGCCAGCGGGGGCTCTCGCAACAATGAGCAGTTCTTC
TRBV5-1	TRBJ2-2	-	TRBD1	CASSLGTGNTGELFF	TGCGCCAGCAGCTTAGGGACAGGGAACACCGGGGAGCTGTTTTTT
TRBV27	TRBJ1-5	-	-	CASKDRGQPQHF	TGTGCCAGCAAGGATCGGGGACAGCCCCAGCATTTT
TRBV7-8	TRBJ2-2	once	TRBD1	CASSSYRGDTGELFF	TGTGCCAGCAGCTCATACAGGGGAGACACCGGGGAGCTGTTTTTT
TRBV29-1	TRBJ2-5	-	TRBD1	CSVGTVQETQYF	TGCAGCGTCGGGACAGTCCAAGAGACCCAGTACTTC
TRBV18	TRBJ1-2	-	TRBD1	CASSPMTGEGYGYTF	TGTGCCAGCTCACCAATGACAGGGGAGGGGTATGGCTACACCTTC
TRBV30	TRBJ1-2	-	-	CAWSVLGTIYGYTF	TGTGCCTGGAGTGTACTAGGGACAATCTATGGCTACACCTTC
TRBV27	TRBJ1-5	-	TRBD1	CASSPGGRNQPQHF	TGTGCCAGCAGCCCAGGGGGTCGGAATCAGCCCCAGCATTTT
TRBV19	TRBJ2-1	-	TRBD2	CASSIPSGGAHNEQFF	TGTGCCAGTAGTATACCTAGCGGGGGGGCCCACAATGAGCAGTTCTTC
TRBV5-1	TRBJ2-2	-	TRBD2	CASKAGANTGELFF	TGCGCCAGCAAGGCGGGGGCGAACACCGGGGAGCTGTTTTTT
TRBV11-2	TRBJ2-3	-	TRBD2	CASSPGTSGGTDTQYF	TGTGCCAGCAGCCCGGGGACTAGCGGGGGCACAGATACGCAGTATTTT
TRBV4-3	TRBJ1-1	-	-	CASSQDKHREGNTEAFF	TGCGCCAGCAGCCAAGATAAGCACAGAGAGGGGAACACTGAAGCTTTCTTT
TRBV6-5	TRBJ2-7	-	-	CASSRDGAEQYF	TGTGCCAGCAGTAGAGATGGTGCCGAGCAGTACTTC
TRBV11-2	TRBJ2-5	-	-	CASSLGPQETQYF	TGTGCCAGCAGCTTAGGTCCGCAAGAGACCCAGTACTTC
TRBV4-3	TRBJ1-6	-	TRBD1	CASSLRQGDSPLHF	TGCGCCAGCAGCCTCCGACAGGGTGATTCACCCCTCCACTTT
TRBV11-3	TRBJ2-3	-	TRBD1	CASSFDRVGTDTQYF	TGTGCCAGCAGCTTCGACAGGGTTGGCACAGATACGCAGTATTTT
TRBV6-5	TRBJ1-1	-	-	CASSPGFTNTEAFF	TGTGCCAGCAGTCCAGGGTTTACGAACACTGAAGCTTTCTTT
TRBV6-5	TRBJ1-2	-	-	CASSSQGGYTF	TGTGCCAGCAGTTCACAGGGAGGCTACACCTTC
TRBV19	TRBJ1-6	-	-	CASSIKDIVSPLHF	TGTGCCAGTAGTATTAAGGACATTGTCTCACCCCTCCACTTT
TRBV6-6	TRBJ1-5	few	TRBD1	CASSYPGQGANQPQHF	TGTGCCAGCAGTTACCCGGGACAGGGGGCTAATCAGCCCCAGCATTTT
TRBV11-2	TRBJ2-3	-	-	CASSLALSYSTDTQYF	TGTGCCAGCAGCTTAGCGCTAAGTTACAGCACAGATACGCAGTATTTT
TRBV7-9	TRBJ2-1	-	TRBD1	CASSPTGANYNEQFF	TGTGCCAGCAGCCCGACAGGGGCGAACTACAATGAGCAGTTCTTC
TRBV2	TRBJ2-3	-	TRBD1	CASRVPGQSSDTQYF	TGTGCCAGCAGGGTTCCGGGACAGAGCTCAGATACGCAGTATTTT